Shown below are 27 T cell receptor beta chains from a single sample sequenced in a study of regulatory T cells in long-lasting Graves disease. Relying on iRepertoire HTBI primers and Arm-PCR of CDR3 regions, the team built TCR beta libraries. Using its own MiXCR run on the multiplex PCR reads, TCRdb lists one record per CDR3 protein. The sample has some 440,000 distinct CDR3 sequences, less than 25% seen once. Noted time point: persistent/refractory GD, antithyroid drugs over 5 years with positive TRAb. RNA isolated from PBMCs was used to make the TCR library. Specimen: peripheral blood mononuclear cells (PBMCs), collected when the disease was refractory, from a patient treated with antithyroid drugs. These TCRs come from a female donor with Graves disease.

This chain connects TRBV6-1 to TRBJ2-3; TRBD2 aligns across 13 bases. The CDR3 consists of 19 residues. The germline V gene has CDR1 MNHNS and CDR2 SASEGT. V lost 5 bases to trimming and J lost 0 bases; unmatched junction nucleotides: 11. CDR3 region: CASSRGTSGEVASTDTQYF. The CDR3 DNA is TGTGCCAGCAGTCGAGGGACTAGCGGGGAAGTAGCTAGCACAGATACGCAGTATTTT.

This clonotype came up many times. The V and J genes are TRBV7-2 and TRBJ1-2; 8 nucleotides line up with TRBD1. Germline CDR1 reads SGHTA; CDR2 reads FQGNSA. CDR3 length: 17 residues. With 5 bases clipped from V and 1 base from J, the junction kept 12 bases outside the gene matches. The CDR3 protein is CASSPRGQDLLNYGYTF. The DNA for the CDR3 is TGTGCCAGCAGCCCCAGGGGACAGGACCTCCTTAACTATGGCTACACCTTC.

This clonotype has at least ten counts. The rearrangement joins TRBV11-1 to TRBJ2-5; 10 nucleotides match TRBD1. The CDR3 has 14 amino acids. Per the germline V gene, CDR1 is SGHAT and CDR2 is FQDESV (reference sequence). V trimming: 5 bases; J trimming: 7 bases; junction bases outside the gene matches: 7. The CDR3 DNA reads TGTGCCAGCAGCCTTGGGACAGGGGTTTGGACCCAGTACTTC. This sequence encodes CASSLGTGVWTQYF.

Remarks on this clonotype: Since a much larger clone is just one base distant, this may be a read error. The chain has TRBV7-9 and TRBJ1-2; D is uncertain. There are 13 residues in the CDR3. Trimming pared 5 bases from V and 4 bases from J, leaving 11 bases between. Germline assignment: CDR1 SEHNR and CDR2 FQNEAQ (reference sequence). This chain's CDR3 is CASSPYGSYGYTF. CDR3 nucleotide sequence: TGTGCCAGCAGCCCTTACGGGTCCTATGGCTACACCTTC.

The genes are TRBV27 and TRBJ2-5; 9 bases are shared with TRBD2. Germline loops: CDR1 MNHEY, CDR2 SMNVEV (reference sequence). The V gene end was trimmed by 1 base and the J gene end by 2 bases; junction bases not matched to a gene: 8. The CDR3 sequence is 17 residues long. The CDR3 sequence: CASSLWVAGEPQETQYF. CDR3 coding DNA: TGTGCCAGCAGTTTATGGGTAGCGGGAGAGCCTCAAGAGACCCAGTACTTC.

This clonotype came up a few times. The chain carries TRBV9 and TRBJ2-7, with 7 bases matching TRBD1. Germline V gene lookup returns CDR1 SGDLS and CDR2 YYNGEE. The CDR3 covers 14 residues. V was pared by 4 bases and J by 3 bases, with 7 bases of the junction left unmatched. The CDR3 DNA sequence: TGTGCCAGCAGCCCAACAGGGGAGATCTACGAGCAGTACTTC. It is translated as CASSPTGEIYEQYF.

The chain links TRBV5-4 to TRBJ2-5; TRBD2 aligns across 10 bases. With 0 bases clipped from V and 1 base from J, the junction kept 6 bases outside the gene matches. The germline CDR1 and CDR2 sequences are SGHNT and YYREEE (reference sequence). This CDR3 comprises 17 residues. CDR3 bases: TGTGCCAGCAGCTTGGAACTAGCGGGATACGGCCAAGAGACCCAGTACTTC. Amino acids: CASSLELAGYGQETQYF.

The CDR3 bases are TGTGCCAGCAGTTTGCTCGGGGGTGAGCAGTTCTTC. Residues: CASSLLGGEQFF. The chain is built from TRBV28 and TRBJ2-1; a possible D gene is TRBD2 (6 bases). CDR1 and CDR2 from the germline V gene are MDHEN and SYDVKM. V was clipped by 3 bases and J by 9 bases, with 9 bases between them. The CDR3 is made up of 12 amino acids.

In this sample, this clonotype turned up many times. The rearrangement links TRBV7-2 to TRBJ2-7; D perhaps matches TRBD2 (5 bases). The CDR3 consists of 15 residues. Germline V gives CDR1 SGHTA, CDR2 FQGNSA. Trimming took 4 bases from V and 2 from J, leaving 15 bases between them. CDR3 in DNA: TGTGCCAGCAGCTCGGTCCGGGGATTCACCTACGAGCAGTACTTC. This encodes CASSSVRGFTYEQYF.

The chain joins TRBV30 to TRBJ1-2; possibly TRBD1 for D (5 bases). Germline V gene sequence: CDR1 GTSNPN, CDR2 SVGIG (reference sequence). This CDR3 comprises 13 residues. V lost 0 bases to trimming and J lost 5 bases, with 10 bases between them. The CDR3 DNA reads TGTGCCTGGAGTGTCCCGGGACCATATGGCTACACCTTC. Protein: CAWSVPGPYGYTF.

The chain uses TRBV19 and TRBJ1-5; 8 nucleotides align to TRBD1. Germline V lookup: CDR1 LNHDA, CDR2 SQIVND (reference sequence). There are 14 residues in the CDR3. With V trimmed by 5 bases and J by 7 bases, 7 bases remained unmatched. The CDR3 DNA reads TGTGCCAGTAGTCGACAGGGGTTGAGGCAGCCCCAGCATTTT. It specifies CASSRQGLRQPQHF.

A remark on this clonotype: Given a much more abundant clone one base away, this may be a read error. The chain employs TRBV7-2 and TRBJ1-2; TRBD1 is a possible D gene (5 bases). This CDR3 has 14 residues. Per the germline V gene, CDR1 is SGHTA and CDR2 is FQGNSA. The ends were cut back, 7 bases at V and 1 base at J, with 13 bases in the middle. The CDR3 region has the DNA TGTGCCAGCAACCCGGGGACCGATAACTATGGCTACACCTTC. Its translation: CASNPGTDNYGYTF.

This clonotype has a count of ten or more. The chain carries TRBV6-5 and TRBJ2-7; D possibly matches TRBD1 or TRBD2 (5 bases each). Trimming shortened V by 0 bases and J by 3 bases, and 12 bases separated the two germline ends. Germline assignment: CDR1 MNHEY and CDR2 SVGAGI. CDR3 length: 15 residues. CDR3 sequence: CASSYSRGHNYEQYF. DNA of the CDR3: TGTGCCAGCAGTTACTCGAGGGGCCACAACTACGAGCAGTACTTC.

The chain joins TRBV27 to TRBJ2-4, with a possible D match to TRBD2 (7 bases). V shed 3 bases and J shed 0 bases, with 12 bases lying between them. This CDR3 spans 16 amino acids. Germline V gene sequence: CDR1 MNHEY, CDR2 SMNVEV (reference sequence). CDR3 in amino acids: CASSFSRGLAKNIQYF. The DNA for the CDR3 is TGTGCCAGCAGTTTTTCGCGGGGGCTAGCCAAAAACATTCAGTACTTC.

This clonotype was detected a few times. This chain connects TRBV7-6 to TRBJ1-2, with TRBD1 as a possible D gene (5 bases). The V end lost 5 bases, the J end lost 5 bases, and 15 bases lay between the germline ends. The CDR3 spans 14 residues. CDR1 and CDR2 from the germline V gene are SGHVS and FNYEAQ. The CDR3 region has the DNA TGTGCCAGCAGCGATATCGACAGCCGGTATGGCTACACCTTC. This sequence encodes CASSDIDSRYGYTF.

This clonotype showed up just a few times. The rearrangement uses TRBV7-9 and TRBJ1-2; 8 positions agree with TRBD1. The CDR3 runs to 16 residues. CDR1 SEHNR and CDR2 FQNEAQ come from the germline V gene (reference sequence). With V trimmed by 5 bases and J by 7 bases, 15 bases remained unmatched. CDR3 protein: CASSPGAQGAGGGYTF. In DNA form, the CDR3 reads TGTGCCAGCAGCCCGGGGGCCCAGGGGGCAGGCGGTGGCTACACCTTC.

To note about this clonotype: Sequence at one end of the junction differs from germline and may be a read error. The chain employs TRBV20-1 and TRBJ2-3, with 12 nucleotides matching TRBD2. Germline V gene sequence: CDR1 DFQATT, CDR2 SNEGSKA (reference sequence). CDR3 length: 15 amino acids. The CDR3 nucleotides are TGCAGTGCAAGGACTAGCGGGATCTTCGCAGATACGCGGTATTTT. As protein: CSARTSGIFADTRYF.

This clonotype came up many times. The CDR3 protein is CASSQVRGRMNYGYTF. The CDR3 DNA is TGTGCCAGCAGCCAAGTCAGAGGGAGGATGAACTATGGCTACACCTTC. The genes are TRBV3-1 and TRBJ1-2; D not certain. The V and J ends lost 1 base and 2 bases respectively, with 14 bases between them. The germline gives CDR1 LGHDT, CDR2 YNNKEL (reference sequence). The CDR3 runs to 16 residues.

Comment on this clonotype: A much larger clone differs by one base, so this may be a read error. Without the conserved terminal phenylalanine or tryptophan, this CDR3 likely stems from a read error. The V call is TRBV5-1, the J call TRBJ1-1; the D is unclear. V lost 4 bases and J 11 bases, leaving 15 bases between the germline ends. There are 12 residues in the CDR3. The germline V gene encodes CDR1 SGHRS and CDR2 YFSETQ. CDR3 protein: CASSREGVGAFS. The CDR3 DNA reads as TGCGCCAGCAGCCGCGAGGGAGTAGGCGCTTTCTCT.

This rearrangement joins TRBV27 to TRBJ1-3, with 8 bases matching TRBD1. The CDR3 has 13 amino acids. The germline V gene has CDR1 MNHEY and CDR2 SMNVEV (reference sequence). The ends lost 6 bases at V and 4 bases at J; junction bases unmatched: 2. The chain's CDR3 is CASRQGAGNTIYF. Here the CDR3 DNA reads TGTGCCAGCAGGCAGGGGGCCGGAAACACCATATATTTT.

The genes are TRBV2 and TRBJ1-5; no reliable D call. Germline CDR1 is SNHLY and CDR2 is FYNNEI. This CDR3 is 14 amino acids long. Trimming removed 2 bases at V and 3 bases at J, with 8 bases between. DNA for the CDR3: TGTGCCAGCAGTGAACATACCTCCAATCAGCCCCAGCATTTT. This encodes CASSEHTSNQPQHF.

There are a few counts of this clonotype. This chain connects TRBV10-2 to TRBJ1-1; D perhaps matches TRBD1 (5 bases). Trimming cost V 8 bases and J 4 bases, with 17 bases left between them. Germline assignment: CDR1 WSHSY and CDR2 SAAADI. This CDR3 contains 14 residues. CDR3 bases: TGCGCCAGCCGGCGCCGTGGGGGTACCACTGAAGCTTTCTTT. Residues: CASRRRGGTTEAFF.

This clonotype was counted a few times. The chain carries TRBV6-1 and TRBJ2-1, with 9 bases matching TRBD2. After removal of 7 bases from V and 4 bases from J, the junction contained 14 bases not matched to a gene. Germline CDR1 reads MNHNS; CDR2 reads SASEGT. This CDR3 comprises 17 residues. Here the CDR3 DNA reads TGTGCCAGCACCTTTGGGGGAGCGGGAGGCACTTACAATGAGCAGTTCTTC. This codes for CASTFGGAGGTYNEQFF.

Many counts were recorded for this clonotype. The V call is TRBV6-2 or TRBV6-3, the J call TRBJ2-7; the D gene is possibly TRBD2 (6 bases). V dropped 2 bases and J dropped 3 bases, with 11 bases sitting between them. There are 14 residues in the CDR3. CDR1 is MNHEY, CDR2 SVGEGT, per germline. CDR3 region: CASSYGPGDYEQYF. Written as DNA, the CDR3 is TGTGCCAGCAGTTACGGGCCGGGAGACTACGAGCAGTACTTC.

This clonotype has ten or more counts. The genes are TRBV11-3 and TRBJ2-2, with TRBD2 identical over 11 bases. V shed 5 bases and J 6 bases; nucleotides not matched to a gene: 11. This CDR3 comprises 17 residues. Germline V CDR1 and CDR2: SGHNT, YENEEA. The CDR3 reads CASSPRVRLAGSGELFF. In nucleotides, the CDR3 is TGTGCCAGCAGCCCGCGGGTCCGACTAGCGGGATCCGGGGAGCTGTTTTTT.

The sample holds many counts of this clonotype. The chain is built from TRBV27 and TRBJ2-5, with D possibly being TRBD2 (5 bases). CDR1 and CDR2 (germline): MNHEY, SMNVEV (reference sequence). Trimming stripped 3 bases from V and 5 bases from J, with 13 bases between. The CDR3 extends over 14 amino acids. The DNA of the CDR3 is TGTGCCAGCAGTTTTGAGGGTACTCGGGAGACCCAGTACTTC. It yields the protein CASSFEGTRETQYF.

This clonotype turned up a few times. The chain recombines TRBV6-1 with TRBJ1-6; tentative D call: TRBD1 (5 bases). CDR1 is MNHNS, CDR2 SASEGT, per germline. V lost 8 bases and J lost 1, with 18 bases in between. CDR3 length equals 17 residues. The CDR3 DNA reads TGTGCCAGCGGTCCAGGGATGTGGGAGTCCTATAATTCACCCCTCCACTTT. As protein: CASGPGMWESYNSPLHF.